The 10 T cell receptor beta chains given below trace back to one sample, sequenced in a study of shared clonotypes between healthy human individuals. Using immunoSEQ multiplex PCR, the repertoire was profiled, and TCRdb retains in-frame clones only, with some absent. The sample has roughly 2.5 million clones; around nine tenths are singletons. The sequencing sample was made of naive CD4+ T cells sorted from blood. Subset of the sample: CD45RA+ positively selected. These receptors were taken from a young man in good health.

The chain carries TRBV6-5 and TRBJ2-7; D is unresolved. The CDR3 totals 14 residues. Looked up from germline, CDR1 is MNHEY and CDR2 is SVGAGI. V gave up 7 bases and J gave up 0 bases, with 13 bases separating them. CDR3: CASTAGLASYEQYF. CDR3 nucleotides: TGTGCCAGCACCGCCGGCCTTGCCTCCTACGAGCAGTACTTC.

Note on this clone: Other DNA sequences within the sample encode an identical CDR3. The V gene is TRBV18, the J gene TRBJ2-3; TRBD1 might be the D (6 bases). The ends were cut back, 2 bases at V and 1 base at J, with 7 bases in the middle. The CDR3 has 14 amino acids. CDR1 and CDR2 (germline): KGHSH, LQKENI. The CDR3 spells CASSPGGGTDTQYF. CDR3 coding DNA: TGTGCCAGCTCACCAGGGGGCGGCACAGATACGCAGTATTTT.

The chain employs TRBV6-4 and TRBJ1-4, with 7 bases identical to TRBD1. From germline, CDR1 is MRHNA and CDR2 SNTAGT. CDR3 length equals 17 residues. The J segment lost 5 bases and the V segment lost 2 bases, leaving 11 bases of the junction unmatched. The CDR3 region is CASSDPAFQGDNEKLFF. The CDR3 DNA follows: TGTGCCAGCAGTGACCCGGCATTCCAGGGGGACAATGAAAAACTGTTTTTT.

This clone has only one observation. This chain uses TRBV5-1 with TRBJ1-2; D is uncertain. V was trimmed by 1 base and J by 8 bases, leaving 12 bases between them. Per the germline V gene, CDR1 is SGHRS and CDR2 is YFSETQ. CDR3 length equals 13 residues. The CDR3 protein is CASSLTYLDGYTF. CDR3 bases: TGCGCCAGCAGCTTGACCTACTTGGACGGCTACACCTTC.

The chain is built from TRBV11-1 and TRBJ1-5; D gene unclear. Germline V gene sequence: CDR1 SGHAT, CDR2 FQDESV (reference sequence). With 0 bases removed from V and 3 bases from J, the gap between germline ends came to 3 bases. This CDR3 region has 13 residues. CDR3 protein: CASSLALNQPQHF. The CDR3 nucleotides read TGTGCCAGCAGCTTAGCCCTCAATCAGCCCCAGCATTTT.

This chain uses TRBV6-5 with TRBJ2-7, with TRBD2 matching over 9 bases. The CDR3 is 15 amino acids. V was clipped by 2 bases and J by 4 bases; unmatched bases: 6. Germline V gene data show CDR1 as MNHEY and CDR2 as SVGAGI. In DNA, the CDR3 is TGTGCCAGCAGTTACGGGGCGGGAGGGCCTTACGAGCAGTACTTC. The encoded protein is CASSYGAGGPYEQYF.

The DNA of the CDR3 is TGTGCCAGCAGCGACTGGACAGGAGGCCCCTCTGGGGCCAACGTCCTGACTTTC. This sequence encodes CASSDWTGGPSGANVLTF. J is TRBJ2-6 and V is TRBV9, with 7 bases matching TRBD1. This CDR3 is 18 amino acids long. V shed 3 bases and J 0 bases; nucleotides not matched to a gene: 9. Per the germline V gene, CDR1 is SGDLS and CDR2 is YYNGEE.

The CDR3 reads CASSYREQSSYEQYF. The CDR3 nucleotides are TGCGCCAGCAGCTACAGGGAACAGAGCTCCTACGAGCAGTACTTC. This sequence joins TRBV5-1 and TRBJ2-7; tentative D call: TRBD1 (6 bases). CDR1 is SGHRS, CDR2 YFSETQ, per germline. Trimming removed 3 bases at V and 0 bases at J, with 13 bases between. There are 15 residues in the CDR3.

The chain uses TRBV6-1 and TRBJ2-1; 10 positions match TRBD2. With 4 bases clipped from V and 1 base from J, the junction kept 10 bases outside the gene matches. The germline gives CDR1 MNHNS, CDR2 SASEGT. The CDR3 covers 18 residues. CDR3 sequence reads: CASSGPSGSLPSYNEQFF. In DNA, the CDR3 is TGTGCCAGCAGTGGACCTAGCGGGAGTCTCCCTTCCTACAATGAGCAGTTCTTC.

This clone has only one observation. J is TRBJ1-2 and V is TRBV9, with 8 positions matching TRBD1. The V gene end was trimmed by 4 bases and the J gene end by 8 bases; junction bases not matched to a gene: 7. The germline CDR1 and CDR2 sequences are SGDLS and YYNGEE. This CDR3 is 13 amino acids long. The CDR3 region is CASSFGTGRGYTF. The CDR3 region has the DNA TGTGCCAGCAGCTTTGGGACAGGTAGGGGCTACACCTTC.